This T cell receptor beta chain is drawn from a study of T-cell reconstitution after alpha-beta-depleted transplantation in children. V was cut by 3 bases and J by 0 bases, with 5 bases left in between. This CDR3 has 13 residues. Construction of the TCRbeta library involved unique molecular identifiers. Each CDR3 protein is one row after TCRdb ran MiXCR on the PCR reads. Seen here are some 390,000 distinct CDR3 sequences, roughly 20% observed once, and the top ten hold 3% to 4.5%. In this sample, this clonotype turned up a few times. The sequences come from PBMCs from the stem cell graft donor, collected from the stem cell graft. The V gene is TRBV12-3 or TRBV12-4, the J gene TRBJ1-1; D unclear. This sequence originates from a human donor who donated a stem cell graft to a child with acute myeloid leukemia. The CDR3 is CASSFKLNTEAFF. In DNA form, the CDR3 reads TGTGCCAGCAGTTTCAAATTGAACACTGAAGCTTTCTTT.